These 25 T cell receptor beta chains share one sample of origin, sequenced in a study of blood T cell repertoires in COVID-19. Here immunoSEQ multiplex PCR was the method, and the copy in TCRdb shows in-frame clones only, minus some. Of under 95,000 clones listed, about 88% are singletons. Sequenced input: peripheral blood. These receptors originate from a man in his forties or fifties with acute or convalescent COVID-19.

CDR3 coding DNA: TGTGCCAGCTCACCCCGGGACAGGGTGAGCGAGCAGTACTTC. It yields the protein CASSPRDRVSEQYF. The chain carries TRBV18 and TRBJ2-7; 9 bases align to TRBD1. Germline CDR1 reads KGHSH; CDR2 reads LQKENI. The CDR3 runs 14 residues. V lost 3 bases and J lost 6; bases outside the gene matches: 6.

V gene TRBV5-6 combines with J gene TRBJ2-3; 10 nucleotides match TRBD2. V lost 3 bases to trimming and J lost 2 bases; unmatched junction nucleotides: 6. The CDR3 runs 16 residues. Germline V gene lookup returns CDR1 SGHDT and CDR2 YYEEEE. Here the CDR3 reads CASSSLAGVPTDTQYF. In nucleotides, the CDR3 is TGTGCCAGCAGCTCGCTAGCGGGGGTACCCACAGATACGCAGTATTTT.

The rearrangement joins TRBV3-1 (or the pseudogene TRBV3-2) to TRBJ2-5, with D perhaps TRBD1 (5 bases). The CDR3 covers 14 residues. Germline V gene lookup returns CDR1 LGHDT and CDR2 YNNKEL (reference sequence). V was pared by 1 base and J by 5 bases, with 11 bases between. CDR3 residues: CASSQGSGWETQYF. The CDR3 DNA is TGTGCCAGCAGCCAAGGCTCAGGGTGGGAGACCCAGTACTTC.

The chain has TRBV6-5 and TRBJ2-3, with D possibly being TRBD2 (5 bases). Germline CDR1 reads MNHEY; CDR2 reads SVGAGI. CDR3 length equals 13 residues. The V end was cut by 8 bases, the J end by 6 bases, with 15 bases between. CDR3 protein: CASLRLRGDTQYF. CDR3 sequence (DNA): TGTGCCAGCCTACGATTACGCGGGGATACGCAGTATTTT.

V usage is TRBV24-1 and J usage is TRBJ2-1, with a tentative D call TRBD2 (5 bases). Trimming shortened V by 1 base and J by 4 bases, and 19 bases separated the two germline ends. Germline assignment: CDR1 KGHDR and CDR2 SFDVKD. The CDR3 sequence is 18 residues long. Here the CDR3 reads CATSDLEGDVAGYNEQFF. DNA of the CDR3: TGTGCCACCAGTGATTTAGAGGGAGACGTTGCGGGTTACAATGAGCAGTTCTTC.

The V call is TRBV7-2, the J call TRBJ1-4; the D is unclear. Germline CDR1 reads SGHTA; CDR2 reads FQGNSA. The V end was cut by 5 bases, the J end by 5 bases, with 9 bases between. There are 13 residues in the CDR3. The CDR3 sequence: CASSPWRNEKLFF. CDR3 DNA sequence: TGTGCCAGCAGCCCCTGGAGAAATGAAAAACTGTTTTTT.

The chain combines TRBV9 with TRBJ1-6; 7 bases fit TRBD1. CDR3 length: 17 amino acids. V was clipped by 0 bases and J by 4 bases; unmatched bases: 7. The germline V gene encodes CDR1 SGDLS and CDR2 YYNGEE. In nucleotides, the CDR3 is TGTGCCAGCAGCGTAGGGGATAGACAGGGATATAATTCACCCCTCCACTTT. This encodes CASSVGDRQGYNSPLHF.

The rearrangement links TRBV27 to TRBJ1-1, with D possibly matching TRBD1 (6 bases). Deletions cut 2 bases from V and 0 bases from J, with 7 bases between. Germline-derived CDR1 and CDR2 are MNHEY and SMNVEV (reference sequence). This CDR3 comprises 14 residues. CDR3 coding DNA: TGTGCCAGCAGTTTAACAGGGATGAACACTGAAGCTTTCTTT. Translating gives CASSLTGMNTEAFF.

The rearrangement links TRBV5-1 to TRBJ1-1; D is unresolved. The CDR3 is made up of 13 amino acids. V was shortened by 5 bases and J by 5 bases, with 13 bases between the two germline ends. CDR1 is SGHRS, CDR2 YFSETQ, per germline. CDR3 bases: TGCGCCAGCAGTCACCTGGAGGAGACTGAAGCTTTCTTT. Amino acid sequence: CASSHLEETEAFF.

The CDR3 DNA reads as TGTGCCACCAGCAGAGATTCGGTTAATGAAAAACTGTTTTTT. Amino acid sequence: CATSRDSVNEKLFF. The chain links TRBV15 to TRBJ1-4, with no clear D. Germline loops: CDR1 LNHNV, CDR2 YYDKDF (reference sequence). The ends were cut back, 0 bases at V and 4 bases at J, with 6 bases in the middle. The CDR3 spans 14 residues.

The CDR3: CASSQKVGGRANTEAFF. For the CDR3, the DNA is TGCGCCAGCAGCCAAAAAGTCGGGGGGCGGGCGAACACTGAAGCTTTCTTT. The chain uses TRBV4-1 and TRBJ1-1, with D possibly matching TRBD1 (6 bases). Germline V CDR1 and CDR2: MGHRA, YSYEKL. V was trimmed by 2 bases and J by 1 base, leaving 17 bases between them. The CDR3 spans 17 residues.

The CDR3 bases are TGTGCCAGCAGCTCGACAGGGGGCCTCTATGGCTACACCTTC. Translating it yields CASSSTGGLYGYTF. The chain joins TRBV7-9 to TRBJ1-2; TRBD1 matches at 10 bases. Germline loops: CDR1 SEHNR, CDR2 FQNEAQ (reference sequence). The CDR3 sequence is 14 residues long. With 4 bases clipped from V and 4 bases from J, the junction kept 3 bases outside the gene matches. The full variable domain, completed using reference TRBV7-9 and TRBJ1-2, is DTGVSQNPRHKITKRGQNVTFRCDPISEHNRLYWYRQTLGQGPEFLTYFQNEAQLEKSRLLSDRFSAERPKGSFSTLEIQRTEQGDSAMYLCASSSTGGLYGYTFGSGTRLTVV.

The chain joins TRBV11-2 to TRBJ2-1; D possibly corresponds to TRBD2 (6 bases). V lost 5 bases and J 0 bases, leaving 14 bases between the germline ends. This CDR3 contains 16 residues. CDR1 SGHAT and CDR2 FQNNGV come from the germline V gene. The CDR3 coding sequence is TGTGCCAGCAGCCCCGGTAACGGGGGCTCCTACAATGAGCAGTTCTTC. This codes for CASSPGNGGSYNEQFF.

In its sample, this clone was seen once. The DNA for the CDR3 is TGTGCCAGCAGCTTCCGTTTCCCTAGCGGGGGGGGGACAGATACGCAGTATTTT. Translating it yields CASSFRFPSGGGTDTQYF. V is TRBV13 and J is TRBJ2-3, with TRBD2 matching over 12 bases. V was pared by 3 bases and J by 3 bases, with 10 bases of the junction left unmatched. This CDR3 has 18 residues. Germline CDR1 PRHDT, CDR2 FYEKMQ (reference sequence).

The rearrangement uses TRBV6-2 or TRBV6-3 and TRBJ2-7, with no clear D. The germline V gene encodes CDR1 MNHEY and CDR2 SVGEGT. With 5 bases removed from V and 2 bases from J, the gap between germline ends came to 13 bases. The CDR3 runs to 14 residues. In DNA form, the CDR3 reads TGTGCCAGCAGTCCCCTGACACCAACCTACGAGCAGTACTTC. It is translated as CASSPLTPTYEQYF.

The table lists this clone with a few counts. The CDR3 DNA reads as TGTGCCACCAGCAAAGGTTACGGCGGGGGGCAAGAGACCCAGTACTTC. Protein product: CATSKGYGGGQETQYF. This chain links TRBV15 with TRBJ2-5, with 8 bases identical to TRBD2. CDR3 length equals 16 residues. V was pared by 4 bases and J by 2 bases, with 9 bases of the junction left unmatched. CDR1 and CDR2 (germline): LNHNV, YYDKDF (reference sequence). The full variable domain, rest sourced from reference TRBV15 and TRBJ2-5, is DAMVIQNPRYQVTQFGKPVTLSCSQTLNHNVMYWYQQKSSQAPKLLFHYYDKDFNNEADTPDNFQSRRPNTSFCFLDIRSPGLGDTAMYLCATSKGYGGGQETQYFGPGTRLLVL.

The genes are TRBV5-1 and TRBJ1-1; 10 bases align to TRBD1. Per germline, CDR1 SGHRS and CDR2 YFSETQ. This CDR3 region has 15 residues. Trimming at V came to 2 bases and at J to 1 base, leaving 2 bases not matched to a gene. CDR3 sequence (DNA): TGCGCCAGCAGCTTCGACAGGGGGCGGAACACTGAAGCTTTCTTT. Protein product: CASSFDRGRNTEAFF. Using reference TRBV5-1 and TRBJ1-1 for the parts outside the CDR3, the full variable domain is KAGVTQTPRYLIKTRGQQVTLSCSPISGHRSVSWYQQTPGQGLQFLFEYFSETQRNKGNFPGRFSGRQFSNSRSEMNVSTLELGDSALYLCASSFDRGRNTEAFFGQGTRLTVV.

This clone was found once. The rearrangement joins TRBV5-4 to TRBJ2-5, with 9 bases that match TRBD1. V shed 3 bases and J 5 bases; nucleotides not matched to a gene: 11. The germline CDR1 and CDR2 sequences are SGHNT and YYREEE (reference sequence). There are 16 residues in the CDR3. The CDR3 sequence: CASSSPRDRARETQYF. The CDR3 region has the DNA TGTGCCAGCAGCTCCCCGCGGGACAGGGCCAGGGAGACCCAGTACTTC.

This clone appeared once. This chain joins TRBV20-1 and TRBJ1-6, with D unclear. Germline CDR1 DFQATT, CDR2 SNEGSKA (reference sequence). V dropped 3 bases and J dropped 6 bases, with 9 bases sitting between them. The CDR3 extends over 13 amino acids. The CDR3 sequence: CSASPRFNSPLHF. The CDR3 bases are TGCAGTGCTAGTCCCCGGTTTAATTCACCCCTCCACTTT.

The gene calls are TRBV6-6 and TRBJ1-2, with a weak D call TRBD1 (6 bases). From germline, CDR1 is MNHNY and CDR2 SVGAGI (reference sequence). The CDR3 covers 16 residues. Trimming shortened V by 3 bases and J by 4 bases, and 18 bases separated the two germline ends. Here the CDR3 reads CASSYPSGASRYGYTF. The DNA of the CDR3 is TGTGCCAGCAGTTATCCATCAGGGGCCTCCCGCTATGGCTACACCTTC.

The DNA for the CDR3 is TGTGCCAGCAGCTCGAGCTCCTACAATGAGCAGTTCTTC. This sequence encodes CASSSSSYNEQFF. The rearrangement uses TRBV7-9 and TRBJ2-1; D remains ambiguous. This CDR3 spans 13 amino acids. V was trimmed by 4 bases and J by 0 bases, leaving 4 bases between them. Per germline, CDR1 SEHNR and CDR2 FQNEAQ (reference sequence).

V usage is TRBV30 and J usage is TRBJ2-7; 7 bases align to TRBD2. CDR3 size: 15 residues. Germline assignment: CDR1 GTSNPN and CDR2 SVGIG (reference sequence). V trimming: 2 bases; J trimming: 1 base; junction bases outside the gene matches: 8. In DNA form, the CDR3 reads TGTGCCTGGAGTCACGGGATCGGGGGGTCCTACGAGCAGTACTTC. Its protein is CAWSHGIGGSYEQYF.

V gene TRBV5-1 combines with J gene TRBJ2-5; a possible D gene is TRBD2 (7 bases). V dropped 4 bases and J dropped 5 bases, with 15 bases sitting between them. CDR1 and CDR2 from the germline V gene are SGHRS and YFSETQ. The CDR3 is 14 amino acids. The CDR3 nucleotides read TGCGCCAGCAGCCCGGGGGGCCCAGCGGAGACCCAGTACTTC. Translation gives CASSPGGPAETQYF.

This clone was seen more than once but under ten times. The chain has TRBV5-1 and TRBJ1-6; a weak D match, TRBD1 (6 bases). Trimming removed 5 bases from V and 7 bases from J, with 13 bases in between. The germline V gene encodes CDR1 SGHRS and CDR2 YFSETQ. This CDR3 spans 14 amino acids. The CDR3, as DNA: TGCGCCAGCAGTCGGACAGAAGGAAATTCACCCCTCCACTTT. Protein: CASSRTEGNSPLHF.

CDR3 protein: CASSLAGVDGYTF. CDR3 nucleotides: TGTGCCAGCAGCCTCGCCGGGGTCGATGGCTACACCTTC. The chain joins TRBV27 to TRBJ1-2; D is unresolved. The CDR3 totals 13 residues. V shed 6 bases and J shed 6 bases, with 14 bases lying between them. Germline loops: CDR1 MNHEY, CDR2 SMNVEV (reference sequence).